This T cell receptor beta chain was sequenced in a study of response to subunit inactivated influenza vaccine. In TCRdb, the RT-PCR reads were re-called with MiXCR into one record per CDR3 protein. In the table there are some 540,000 distinct CDR3 sequences, roughly 25% of which are singletons. CDR1 and CDR2 (germline): LGHDT, YNNKEL (reference sequence). This CDR3 contains 13 residues. Between the trimmed V and J ends, which lost 6 bases and 4 bases, there was a span of 12 bases. The data were also submitted as part of a second study, on T cells expressing NK-cell markers. As that report states: With UMIs, 5'RACE template switching was used to make TCR beta cDNA.

V is TRBV3-1 and J is TRBJ2-5; D ambiguous. Material: CD4+ T cells sorted from PBMCs, obtained less than 13 days after vaccination. This TCR was recovered from a man aged 50 to 59 who received an inactivated influenza vaccine. The CDR3 spells CASRSTLIETQYF. The CDR3 DNA reads TGTGCCAGCAGATCGACTTTGATAGAGACCCAGTACTTC.